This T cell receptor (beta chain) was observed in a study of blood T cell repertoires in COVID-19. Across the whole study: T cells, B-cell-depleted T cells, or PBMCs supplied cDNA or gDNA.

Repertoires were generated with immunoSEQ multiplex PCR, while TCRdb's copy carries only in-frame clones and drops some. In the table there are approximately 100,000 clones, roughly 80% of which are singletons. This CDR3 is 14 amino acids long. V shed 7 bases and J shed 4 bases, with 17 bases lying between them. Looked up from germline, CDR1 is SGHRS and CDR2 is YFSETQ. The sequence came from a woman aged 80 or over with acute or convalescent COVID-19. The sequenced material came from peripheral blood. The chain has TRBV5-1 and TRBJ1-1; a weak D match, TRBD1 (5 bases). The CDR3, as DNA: TGCGCCAGCTCCCGGGACGGGGGAGGCACTGAAGCTTTCTTT. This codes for CASSRDGGGTEAFF.